This T cell receptor beta chain was identified during a study of radiotherapy plus CTLA-4 blockade in lung cancer. This CDR3 has 14 residues. Trimming cost V 5 bases and J 3 bases, with 11 bases left between them. Per germline, CDR1 MNHNY and CDR2 SVGAGI (reference sequence). Generated by immunoSEQ multiplex PCR, the TCRdb table keeps only in-frame clones and is missing some. The sample has approximately 52,000 clones, about three quarters seen once. There are a few counts of this clone. The V call is TRBV6-6, the J call TRBJ1-5; perhaps TRBD1 as D (6 bases). The TCR was taken from a human donor with non-small cell lung cancer whose response to radiotherapy plus ipilimumab could not be evaluated. The sequences come from peripheral blood, collected from a patient treated with radiotherapy plus ipilimumab. CDR3 nucleotides: TGTGCCAGCAGTCTGGACAGTGTCAATCAGCCCCAGCATTTT. Its translation: CASSLDSVNQPQHF.